Listed below are T cell receptor beta chains from one sample, sequenced in a study of T cells in Graves' hyperthyroidism and ophthalmopathy. Each CDR3 protein gets one entry after TCRdb re-called the multiplex PCR reads with MiXCR. The sample yields fewer than 650,000 distinct CDR3 sequences, 40% to 50% seen once. The sample comprised peripheral blood or thyroid tissue (not recorded which). These receptors all come from an adult woman with Graves' disease, either hyperthyroidism or ophthalmopathy (not recorded which). CDR3s include the opening cysteine and the closing phenylalanine or tryptophan. The D gene is left open where the match is weak. Clone size is given for some rows only: seen once, a few or many times, or a class if the clone is expanded.

-	many	TRBJ1-2	TRBV25-1	16	CASSVPFGRYGYGYTF	TGTGCCAGCAGTGTCCCATTTGGGCGGTACGGCTATGGCTACACCTTC
-	-	TRBJ1-3	TRBV30	16	CAWSVPSTGYRKHGYF	TGTGCCTGGAGTGTACCGTCTACAGGGTACAGGAAACACGGATATTTT
TRBD2	-	TRBJ2-5	TRBV7-6	14	CASSPREGFETQYF	TGTGCCAGCAGTCCCCGGGAGGGGTTTGAGACCCAGTACTTC
TRBD1	-	TRBJ2-7	TRBV25-1	13	CASRGDGTGEQYF	TGTGCCAGCAGGGGAGACGGGACAGGGGAGCAGTACTTC
TRBD1	-	TRBJ2-7	TRBV2	14	CASSEQQGAYEQYF	TGTGCCAGCAGTGAACAACAGGGGGCCTACGAGCAGTACTTC
-	once	TRBJ1-2	TRBV7-9	15	CASSEDSGRHYGYTF	TGTGCCAGCAGCGAGGACTCGGGACGGCACTATGGCTACACCTTC
-	-	TRBJ2-7	TRBV2	11	CASRIVYEQYF	TGTGCCAGCAGAATCGTCTACGAGCAGTACTTC
-	many	TRBJ1-2	TRBV6-2/TRBV6-3	13	CASSYQTGVDYTF	TGTGCCAGCAGTTATCAGACAGGAGTGGACTACACCTTC
TRBD1	few	TRBJ2-5	TRBV6-6	16	CASTQMETGSGETQYF	TGTGCCAGCACCCAGATGGAGACAGGGAGTGGAGAGACCCAGTACTTC
-	few	TRBJ2-7	TRBV29-1	13	CSLAQGPAYEQYF	TGCAGCTTGGCGCAGGGTCCGGCCTACGAGCAGTACTTC
-	-	TRBJ2-1	TRBV5-5	17	CASSSDGGSFTYNEQFF	TGTGCCAGCAGCTCTGACGGGGGTTCGTTTACCTACAATGAGCAGTTCTTC
TRBD2	few	TRBJ2-2	TRBV5-1	19	CASSALGLAGGGVTGELFF	TGCGCCAGCAGCGCCCTCGGACTAGCGGGAGGTGGTGTCACCGGGGAGCTGTTTTTT
TRBD1	many	TRBJ1-1	TRBV2	15	CASSEGRQGGTETFF	TGTGCCAGCAGTGAAGGGCGACAGGGCGGCACTGAAACTTTCTTT
TRBD2	-	TRBJ2-7	TRBV12-3/TRBV12-4	16	CASSGGLAGPSYEQYF	TGTGCCAGCAGTGGGGGACTAGCGGGGCCCTCCTACGAGCAGTACTTC
-	-	TRBJ2-5	TRBV10-2	14	CASSASWAWETQYF	TGCGCCAGCAGTGCATCCTGGGCGTGGGAGACCCAGTACTTC
-	-	TRBJ1-2	TRBV28	14	CASSVGTAYYGYTF	TGTGCCAGCAGTGTGGGGACGGCGTACTATGGCTACACCTTC
-	-	TRBJ1-1	TRBV7-3	14	CSSSFSPGYTEAFF	TGTTCCAGCAGCTTTAGCCCAGGATACACTGAAGCTTTCTTT
TRBD1	many	TRBJ1-5	TRBV15	14	CATSPDRANQPQHF	TGTGCCACCAGTCCCGACAGGGCGAATCAGCCCCAGCATTTT
-	once	TRBJ1-1	TRBV20-1	14	CSTNKQGWNTEAFF	TGCAGTACTAATAAACAGGGATGGAACACTGAAGCTTTCTTT
TRBD1	-	TRBJ2-5	TRBV29-1	12	CREQGAQETQYF	TGCAGAGAACAGGGGGCGCAAGAGACCCAGTACTTC
-	-	TRBJ1-5	TRBV7-8	16	CASRLGSGRAGETQHF	TGTGCCAGCAGATTAGGTAGCGGGAGGGCCGGAGAGACCCAGCATTTT
-	many	TRBJ1-5	TRBV7-2	15	CASSFTPGARQPQHF	TGTGCCAGCAGCTTCACACCGGGGGCAAGGCAGCCCCAGCATTTT
-	-	TRBJ1-5	TRBV10-2	16	CASRREGPRSRQPQHF	TGCGCCAGCCGAAGGGAGGGCCCGCGGTCCCGACAGCCCCAGCATTTT
-	-	TRBJ1-5	TRBV10-3	13	CANGGAADQPQHF	TGTGCCAACGGGGGGGCGGCCGATCAGCCCCAGCATTTT
-	-	TRBJ2-7	TRBV9	11	CASSFGTEQYF	TGTGCCAGCAGCTTTGGGACAGAGCAGTACTTC
-	-	TRBJ1-2	TRBV10-3	15	CAISAQGRNNYGYTF	TGTGCCATCAGTGCGCAGGGCCGCAACAACTATGGCTACACCTTC
-	-	TRBJ2-5	TRBV12-3/TRBV12-4	16	CASSFGGVWVKKTQYF	TGTGCCAGCAGTTTCGGTGGGGTCTGGGTCAAAAAGACCCAGTACTTC
TRBD1	once	TRBJ1-1	TRBV5-1	17	CASSAGQGALGNTEAFF	TGCGCCAGCAGCGCGGGACAGGGGGCGCTGGGGAACACTGAAGCTTTCTTT